A single sample is the source of the 5 T cell receptor beta chains below, sequenced in a study of HIV-infected patients and healthy controls. TCRdb reanalysed the 5' RACE reads using MiXCR and keeps one entry per CDR3 protein. The table has around 18,000 distinct CDR3 sequences, over 15% seen once; the top ten hold approximately 24%. The source material was CD8+ T cells from blood. These receptors were collected from a human donor in good health.

The table lists this clonotype with a few counts. The genes are TRBV14 and TRBJ1-1; D call uncertain. Looked up from germline, CDR1 is SGHDN and CDR2 is FVKESK. The CDR3 runs 15 residues. V was pared by 1 base and J by 2 bases, with 11 bases between. The chain's CDR3 is CASSQVHPGNTEAFF. The CDR3, as DNA: TGTGCCAGCAGCCAAGTTCACCCGGGAAACACTGAAGCTTTCTTT.

The gene calls are TRBV12-3 or TRBV12-4 and TRBJ1-4; maybe TRBD1 (6 bases). Trimming cost V 6 bases and J 0 bases, with 11 bases left between them. The length of the CDR3 is 15 residues. CDR3 protein: CASSPGGPTNEKLFF. Here the CDR3 DNA reads TGTGCCAGCAGCCCTGGGGGCCCAACTAATGAAAAACTGTTTTTT.

The V call is TRBV6-1, the J call TRBJ1-4; weak D call: TRBD1 (6 bases). The CDR3 consists of 15 residues. Trimming shortened V by 1 base and J by 7 bases, and 13 bases separated the two germline ends. From germline, CDR1 is MNHNS and CDR2 SASEGT. As DNA, the CDR3 is TGTGCCAGCAGTGAAGAAGCGGGACACTTTGAAAAACTGTTTTTT. Protein: CASSEEAGHFEKLFF.

The V and J genes are TRBV4-2 and TRBJ2-1; no firm D call. Per germline, CDR1 LGHNA and CDR2 YNFKEQ. Trimming shortened V by 5 bases and J by 3 bases, and 8 bases separated the two germline ends. The CDR3 totals 13 residues. CDR3 coding DNA: TGTGCCAGCAGCTCAGAAGACTACAATGAGCAGTTCTTC. It specifies CASSSEDYNEQFF.

This clonotype was recorded at least ten times. The V gene is TRBV4-1, the J gene TRBJ2-3, with a weak D call TRBD1 (5 bases). V was shortened by 1 base and J by 2 bases, with 10 bases between the two germline ends. In germline, CDR1 is MGHRA, CDR2 YSYEKL. The CDR3 totals 15 residues. CDR3 bases: TGCGCCAGCAGCCAAGGAGTACAGGACACAGATACGCAGTATTTT. It is translated as CASSQGVQDTDTQYF.